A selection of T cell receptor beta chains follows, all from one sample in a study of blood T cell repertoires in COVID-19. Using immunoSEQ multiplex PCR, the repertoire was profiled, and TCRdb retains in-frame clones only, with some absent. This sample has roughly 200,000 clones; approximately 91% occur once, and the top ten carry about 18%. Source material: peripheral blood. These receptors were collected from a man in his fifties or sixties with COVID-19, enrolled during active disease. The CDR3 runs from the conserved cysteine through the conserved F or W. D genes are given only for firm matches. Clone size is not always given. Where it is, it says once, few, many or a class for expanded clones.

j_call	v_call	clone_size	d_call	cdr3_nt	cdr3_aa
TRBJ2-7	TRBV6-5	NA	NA	TGTGCCAGCAGTTACGCGTTGGGCACCTACGAGCAGTACTTC	CASSYALGTYEQYF
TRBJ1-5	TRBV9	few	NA	TGTGCCAGCAGCGTAGGGTGGCTCTCGGAGGGGCCCCAGCATTTT	CASSVGWLSEGPQHF
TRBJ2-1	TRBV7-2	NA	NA	TGTGCCAGCAGCTTAGCTCTCGAGCGGTCGGATGAGCAGTTCTTC	CASSLALERSDEQFF
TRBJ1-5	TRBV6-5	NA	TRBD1	TGTGCCAGCAGTTCGATGACAGGGGGTAATCAGCCCCAGCATTTT	CASSSMTGGNQPQHF
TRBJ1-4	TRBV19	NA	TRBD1	TGTGCCAGTAGTATCCAGGGGGGTTTGTCTAATGAAAAACTGTTTTTT	CASSIQGGLSNEKLFF
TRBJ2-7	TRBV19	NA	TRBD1	TGTGCCAGTAGTTTCGGGACAGGGAATTCCTACGAGCAGTACTTC	CASSFGTGNSYEQYF
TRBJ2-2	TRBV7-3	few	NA	TGTGCCAGCAGCTTAATCGGGGGCACCGGGGAGCTGTTTTTT	CASSLIGGTGELFF
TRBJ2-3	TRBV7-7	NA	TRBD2	TGTGCTAGCAGCTCCGGACTAGCGGGATCGACAGATACGCAGTATTTT	CASSSGLAGSTDTQYF
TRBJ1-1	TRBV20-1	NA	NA	TGCAGTGCTCCTGGACAGACCGAAGCTTTCTTT	CSAPGQTEAFF
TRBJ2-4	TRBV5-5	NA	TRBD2	TGTGCCAGCAGCTTGATCACTAGCGGGAGGTACAACATTCAGTACTTC	CASSLITSGRYNIQYF
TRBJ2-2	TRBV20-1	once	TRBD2	TGCAGTGCTAGTTCGGAGGGGCAGCGGGGGTACTACACCGGGGAGCTGTTTTTT	CSASSEGQRGYYTGELFF
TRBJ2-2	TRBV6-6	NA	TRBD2	TGTGCCAGCAGTTCGGGGGGGGCGAACACCGGGGAGCTGTTTTTT	CASSSGGANTGELFF
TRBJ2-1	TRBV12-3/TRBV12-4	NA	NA	TGTGCCAGCAGCCCACTAGTGTACAATGAGCAGTTCTTC	CASSPLVYNEQFF
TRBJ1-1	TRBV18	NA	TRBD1	TGTGCCAGCTCACCATTCCCGGGACAGGGAACCACTGAAGCTTTCTTT	CASSPFPGQGTTEAFF
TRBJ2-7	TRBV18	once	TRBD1	TGTGCCAGCTCACCACCTAAGGGACAGGGTATGCACGAGCAGTACTTC	CASSPPKGQGMHEQYF
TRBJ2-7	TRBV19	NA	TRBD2	TGTGCCAGTAGTACTAGCGGGGAATCCTACGAGCAGTACTTC	CASSTSGESYEQYF
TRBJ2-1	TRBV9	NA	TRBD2	TGTGCCAGCAGCCCCGGCGCGGGGGACAATGAGCAGTTCTTC	CASSPGAGDNEQFF
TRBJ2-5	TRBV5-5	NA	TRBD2	TGTGCCAGCAGCCGTCCCGGGACTACCGGGGGGACCCAGTACTTC	CASSRPGTTGGTQYF
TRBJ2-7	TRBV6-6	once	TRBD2	TGTGCCAGCAGTGATAGCGGGAGCGGCTACGAGCAGTACTTC	CASSDSGSGYEQYF
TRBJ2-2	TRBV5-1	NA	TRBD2	TGCGCCAGCAGCACGGGACTAGCGCCGAACACCGGGGAGCTGTTTTTT	CASSTGLAPNTGELFF
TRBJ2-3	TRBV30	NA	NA	TGTGCCTGGTCATCGGAGGGACGCGAGGCAGATACGCAGTATTTT	CAWSSEGREADTQYF
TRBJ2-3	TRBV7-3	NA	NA	TGTGCCAGCAGGGCTACAGGAACAGATACGCAGTATTTT	CASRATGTDTQYF
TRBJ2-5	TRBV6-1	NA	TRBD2	TGTGCCAGCAGTGTCACTAGCGGGAGGGCCCTGGAGACCCAGTACTTC	CASSVTSGRALETQYF
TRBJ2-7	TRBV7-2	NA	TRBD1	TGTGCCAGCAGCTTAGCGGGACAGGGGTCCTACGAGCAGTACTTC	CASSLAGQGSYEQYF
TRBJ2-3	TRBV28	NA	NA	TGTGCCAGCATGGAGACGGGGAGCACAGATACGCAGTATTTT	CASMETGSTDTQYF
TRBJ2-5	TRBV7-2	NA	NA	TGTGCCAGCAGCTTAGGCCGGACAGAACAAGAGACCCAGTACTTC	CASSLGRTEQETQYF
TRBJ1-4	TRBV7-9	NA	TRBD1	TGTGCCAGCAGCTTAGGGACAGGGGGTCTTAGTGAAAAACTGTTTTTT	CASSLGTGGLSEKLFF
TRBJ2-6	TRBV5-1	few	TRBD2	TGCGCCAGCAGCAGGTCGGGGGGCTCTGGGGCCAACGTCCTGACTTTC	CASSRSGGSGANVLTF
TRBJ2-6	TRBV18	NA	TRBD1	TGTGCCAGCTCACCACCGACAGGGGGTTTGGGGGCCAACGTCCTGACTTTC	CASSPPTGGLGANVLTF
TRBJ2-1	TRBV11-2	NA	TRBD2	TGTGCCAGCAGCCGCGGGGGAACGAGCGGGAGTTGGAATGAGCAGTTCTTC	CASSRGGTSGSWNEQFF
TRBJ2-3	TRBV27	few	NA	TGTGCCAGCAGTGTGACTCATAGCACAGATACGCAGTATTTT	CASSVTHSTDTQYF
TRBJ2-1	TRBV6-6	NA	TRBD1	TGTGCCAGCAGTTACCCACCCACAGGGGACAATGAGCAGTTCTTC	CASSYPPTGDNEQFF
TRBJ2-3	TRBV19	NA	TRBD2	TGTGCCAGTGGGGCCGGGACTAGCTTAACAGATACGCAGTATTTT	CASGAGTSLTDTQYF
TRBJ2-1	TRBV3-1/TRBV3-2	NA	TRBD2	TGTGCCAGCAGCTCACCGGGACTAGCGGGAGTGGTTGGGATCTTC	CASSSPGLAGVVGIF
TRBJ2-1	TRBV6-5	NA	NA	TGTGCCAGCAGCTCCCCGACTAGAACCTACAATGAGCAGTTCTTC	CASSSPTRTYNEQFF
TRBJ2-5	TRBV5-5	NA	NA	TGTGCCAGCAGCCTCCTACAAGAGACCCAGTACTTC	CASSLLQETQYF
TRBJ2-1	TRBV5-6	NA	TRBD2	TGTGCCAGCAGCCCCCTGCGGGGGGGCGTATATGAGCAGTTCTTC	CASSPLRGGVYEQFF
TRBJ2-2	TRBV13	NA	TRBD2	TGTGCCAGCAGCTTAGCGGGAGGGCACACCGGGGAGCTGTTTTTT	CASSLAGGHTGELFF
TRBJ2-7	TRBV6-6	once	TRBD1	TGTGCCAGCAGTAACGGACAGGGAAGACCCTACGAGCAGTACTTC	CASSNGQGRPYEQYF
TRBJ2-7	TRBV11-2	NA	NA	TGTGCCAGCAGCTTACGCAGGGCTTACGAGCAGTACTTC	CASSLRRAYEQYF